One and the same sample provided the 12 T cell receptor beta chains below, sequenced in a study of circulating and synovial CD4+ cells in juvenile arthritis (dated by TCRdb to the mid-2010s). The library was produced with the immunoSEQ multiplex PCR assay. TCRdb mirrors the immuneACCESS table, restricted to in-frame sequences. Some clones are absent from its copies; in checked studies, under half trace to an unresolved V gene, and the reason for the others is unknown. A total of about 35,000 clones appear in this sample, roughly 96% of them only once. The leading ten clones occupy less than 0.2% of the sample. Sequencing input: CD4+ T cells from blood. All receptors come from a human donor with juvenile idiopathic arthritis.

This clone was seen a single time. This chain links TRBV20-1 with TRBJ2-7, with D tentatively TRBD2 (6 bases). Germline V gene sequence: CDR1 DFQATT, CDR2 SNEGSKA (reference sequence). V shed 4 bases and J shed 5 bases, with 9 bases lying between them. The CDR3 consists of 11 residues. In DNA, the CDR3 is TGCAGTGCTACCGGGAGCCACGAGCAGTACTTC. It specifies CSATGSHEQYF.

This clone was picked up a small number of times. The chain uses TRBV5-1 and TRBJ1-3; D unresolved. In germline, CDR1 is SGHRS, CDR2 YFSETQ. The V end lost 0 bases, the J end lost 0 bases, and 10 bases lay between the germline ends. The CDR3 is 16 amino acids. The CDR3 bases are TGCGCCAGCAGCTTGGGATCCGGAGCCTCTGGAAACACCATATATTTT. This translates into CASSLGSGASGNTIYF.

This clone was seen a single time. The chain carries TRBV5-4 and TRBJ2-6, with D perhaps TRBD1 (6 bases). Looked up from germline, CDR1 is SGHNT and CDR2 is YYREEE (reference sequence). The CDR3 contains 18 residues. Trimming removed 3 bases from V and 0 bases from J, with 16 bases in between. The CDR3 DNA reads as TGTGCCAGCAGCTCCCTGGGGGCAGGGTCCTCTGGGGCCAACGTCCTGACTTTC. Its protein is CASSSLGAGSSGANVLTF.

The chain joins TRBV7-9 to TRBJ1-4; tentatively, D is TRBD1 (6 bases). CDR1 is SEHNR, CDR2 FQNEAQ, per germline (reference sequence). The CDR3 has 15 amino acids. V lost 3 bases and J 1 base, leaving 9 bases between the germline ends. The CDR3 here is CASSFGRGTNEKLFF. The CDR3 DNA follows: TGTGCCAGCAGCTTCGGCAGGGGAACTAATGAAAAACTGTTTTTT.

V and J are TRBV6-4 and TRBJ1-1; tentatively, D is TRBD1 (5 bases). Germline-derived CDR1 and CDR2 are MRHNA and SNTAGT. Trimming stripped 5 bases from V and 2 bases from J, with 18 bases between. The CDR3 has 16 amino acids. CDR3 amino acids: CASSFPPDRPNTEAFF. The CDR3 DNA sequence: TGTGCCAGCAGTTTTCCTCCCGACAGACCTAACACTGAAGCTTTCTTT.

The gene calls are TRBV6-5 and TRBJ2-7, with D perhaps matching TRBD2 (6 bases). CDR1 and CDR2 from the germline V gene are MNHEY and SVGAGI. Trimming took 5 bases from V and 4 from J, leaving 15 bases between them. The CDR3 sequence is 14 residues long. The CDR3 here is CASSPWGSGYEQYF. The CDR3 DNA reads TGTGCCAGCAGTCCTTGGGGTAGCGGATACGAGCAGTACTTC.

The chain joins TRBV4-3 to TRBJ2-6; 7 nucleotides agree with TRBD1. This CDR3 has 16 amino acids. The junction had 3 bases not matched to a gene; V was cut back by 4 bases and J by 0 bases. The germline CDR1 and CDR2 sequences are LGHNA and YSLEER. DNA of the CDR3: TGCGCCAGCAGCCCGACAGGGAACTCTGGGGCCAACGTCCTGACTTTC. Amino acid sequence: CASSPTGNSGANVLTF.

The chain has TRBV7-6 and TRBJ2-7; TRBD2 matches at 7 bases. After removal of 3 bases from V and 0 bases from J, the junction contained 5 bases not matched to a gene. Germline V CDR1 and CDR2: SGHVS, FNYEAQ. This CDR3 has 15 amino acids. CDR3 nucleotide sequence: TGTGCCAGCAGCTTGGATAGCGGGCGCTCCTACGAGCAGTACTTC. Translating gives CASSLDSGRSYEQYF.

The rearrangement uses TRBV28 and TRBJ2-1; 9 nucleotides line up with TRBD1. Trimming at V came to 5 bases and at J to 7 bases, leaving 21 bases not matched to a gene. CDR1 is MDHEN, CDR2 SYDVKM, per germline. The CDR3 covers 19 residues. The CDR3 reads CASSLGQGRVLVKRNEQFF. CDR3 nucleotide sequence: TGTGCCAGCAGTCTTGGACAGGGGAGGGTCCTGGTTAAACGTAATGAGCAGTTCTTC.

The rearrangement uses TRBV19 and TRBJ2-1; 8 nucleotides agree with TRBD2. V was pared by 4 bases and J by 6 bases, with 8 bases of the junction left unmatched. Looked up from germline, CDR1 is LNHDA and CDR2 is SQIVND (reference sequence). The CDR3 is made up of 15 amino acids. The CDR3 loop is CASSTPGGVRNEQFF. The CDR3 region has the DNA TGTGCCAGTAGTACGCCCGGGGGGGTGCGCAATGAGCAGTTCTTC.

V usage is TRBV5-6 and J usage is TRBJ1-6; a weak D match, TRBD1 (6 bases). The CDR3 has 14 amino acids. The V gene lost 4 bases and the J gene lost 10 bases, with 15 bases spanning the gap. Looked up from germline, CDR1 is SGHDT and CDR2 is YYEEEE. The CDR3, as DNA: TGTGCCAGCAGCGATCGCAGGGGTGAGTCACCCCTCCACTTT. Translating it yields CASSDRRGESPLHF.

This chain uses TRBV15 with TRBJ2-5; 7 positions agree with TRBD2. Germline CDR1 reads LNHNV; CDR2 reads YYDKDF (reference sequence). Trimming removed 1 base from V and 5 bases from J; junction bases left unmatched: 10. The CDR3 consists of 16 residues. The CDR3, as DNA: TGTGCCACCAGCAGAGGATGGGGCGGGAGCGCGGAGACCCAGTACTTC. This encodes CATSRGWGGSAETQYF.